A single sample gave rise to the 21 T cell receptor beta chains below, sequenced in a study of T cell changes during pregnancy in multiple sclerosis (dated by TCRdb to the late 2010s). Libraries were made using the immunoSEQ multiplex PCR assay. TCRdb provides this immuneACCESS table in a form limited to in-frame rearrangements. Some clones are lacking; in checked studies, under half of them reflect an unresolved V gene, and why the rest are absent is not known. The sample yields roughly 90,000 clones; 90% to 95% were counted once. The ten most abundant clones make up about 3.9% of the sample. Sequenced here: peripheral blood, sampled in the first trimester of pregnancy. The receptor set was obtained from a female donor with multiple sclerosis, enrolled in a pregnancy study.

The V and J genes are TRBV19 and TRBJ2-3; TRBD1 aligns across 7 bases. Per germline, CDR1 LNHDA and CDR2 SQIVND (reference sequence). The CDR3 has 15 residues. V shed 3 bases, J shed 5 bases, and the junction held 8 bases outside the gene matches. The CDR3 reads CASSIWSGGGDTQYF. The CDR3 coding sequence is TGTGCCAGTAGTATTTGGTCAGGGGGTGGAGATACGCAGTATTTT.

The chain carries TRBV5-1 and TRBJ2-3; 9 bases match TRBD2. The CDR3 is 15 amino acids. With 2 bases clipped from V and 6 bases from J, the junction kept 7 bases outside the gene matches. CDR1 SGHRS and CDR2 YFSETQ come from the germline V gene. The CDR3 spells CASSLLRGGGDTQYF. In nucleotides, the CDR3 is TGCGCCAGCAGCTTACTGCGGGGGGGCGGCGATACGCAGTATTTT.

In the case of this clone: This probably arose from a read error, given a far larger clone one base away. This chain uses TRBV6-1 with TRBJ1-2; no definite D call. Germline assignment: CDR1 MNHNS and CDR2 SASEGT. The ends were cut back, 3 bases at V and 4 bases at J, with 3 bases in the middle. This CDR3 comprises 11 residues. CDR3 protein: CASSDSYGYTF. For the CDR3, the DNA is TGTGCCAGCAGTGACAGCTATGGCTACACCTTC.

V usage is TRBV18 and J usage is TRBJ2-1; 10 bases line up with TRBD2. V lost 5 bases, J lost 8 bases, and 3 bases stayed unmatched. Germline lookup yields CDR1 KGHSH and CDR2 LQKENI. The CDR3 is 13 amino acids. The CDR3 DNA reads as TGTGCCAGCTCAAGGACTAGCGGTGATGAGCAGTTCTTC. Protein product: CASSRTSGDEQFF. Variable domain in full (rest from reference TRBV18 and TRBJ2-1): NAGVMQNPRHLVRRRGQEARLRCSPMKGHSHVYWYRQLPEEGLKFMVYLQKENIIDESGMPKERFSAEFPKEGPSILRIQQVVRGDSAAYFCASSRTSGDEQFFGPGTRLTVL.

This chain joins TRBV9 and TRBJ1-2; D possibly corresponds to TRBD1 (6 bases). CDR1 SGDLS and CDR2 YYNGEE come from the germline V gene. Trimming removed 4 bases from V and 2 bases from J, with 15 bases in between. The CDR3 length is 15 residues. The CDR3 DNA sequence: TGTGCCAGCAGCAGTACGGGACACATAAACTATGGCTACACCTTC. Protein: CASSSTGHINYGYTF. Full variable domain (remainder filled in from reference TRBV9 and TRBJ1-2): DSGVTQTPKHLITATGQRVTLRCSPRSGDLSVYWYQQSLDQGLQFLIQYYNGEERAKGNILERFSAQQFPDLHSELNLSSLELGDSALYFCASSSTGHINYGYTFGSGTRLTVV.

The chain has TRBV27 and TRBJ2-3, with D uncertain. The germline gives CDR1 MNHEY, CDR2 SMNVEV (reference sequence). The CDR3 totals 15 residues. Between the trimmed V and J ends, which lost 2 bases and 3 bases, there was a span of 12 bases. CDR3 nucleotide sequence: TGTGCCAGCAGTTTAACCCAGCAGGCGACAGATACGCAGTATTTT. This translates into CASSLTQQATDTQYF.

V gene TRBV19 combines with J gene TRBJ1-1; D is unclear. Trimming cost V 4 bases and J 4 bases, with 22 bases left between them. The CDR3 consists of 17 residues. Germline CDR1 LNHDA, CDR2 SQIVND (reference sequence). The CDR3 region is CASSTSGSLLVSTEAFF. The CDR3 nucleotides are TGTGCCAGTAGTACCTCCGGGAGCCTGCTGGTTTCCACTGAAGCTTTCTTT.

The count of this clone is one. This chain links TRBV6-1 with TRBJ2-6; D uncertain. The V gene's germline CDR1 is MNHNS and CDR2 SASEGT. Between the trimmed V and J ends, which lost 7 bases and 2 bases, there was a span of 6 bases. The CDR3 is 13 amino acids. DNA of the CDR3: TGTGCCAGCAAAAGCACTGGGGCCAACGTCCTGACTTTC. This sequence encodes CASKSTGANVLTF.

The chain links TRBV21-1 to TRBJ2-3; the listed D gene, TRBD1, was not tested against the DNA. TRBV21-1 is shown as a pseudogene. The CDR3 length is 18 residues. Written as DNA, the CDR3 is TGTGCCAGCAGCCCCCCCAGCCCATCCGGGACAGTCACAGATACGCAGTATTTT. Translating gives CASSPPSPSGTVTDTQYF.

This chain links TRBV7-2 with TRBJ2-7; TRBD1 agrees at 9 bases. The germline V gene encodes CDR1 SGHTA and CDR2 FQGNSA. This CDR3 has 17 residues. Germline trimming cut 5 bases from V and 1 base from J; bases unmatched to any gene: 12. The CDR3 protein is CASSPGQGMAKSYEQYF. The CDR3 nucleotides are TGTGCCAGCAGCCCCGGACAGGGGATGGCTAAGTCCTACGAGCAGTACTTC.

The chain recombines TRBV2 with TRBJ1-1; possible D gene TRBD1, 6 bases. The ends were cut back, 6 bases at V and 6 bases at J, with 11 bases in the middle. Germline V gives CDR1 SNHLY, CDR2 FYNNEI. CDR3 length: 12 residues. DNA of the CDR3: TGTGCCAGCAGCGTCGACAGGTCTGAAGCTTTCTTT. Translation: CASSVDRSEAFF. The full variable domain, in which reference TRBV2 and TRBJ1-1 provide the parts outside the CDR3, is EPEVTQTPSHQVTQMGQEVILRCVPISNHLYFYWYRQILGQKVEFLVSFYNNEISEKSEIFDDQFSVERPDGSNFTLKIRSTKLEDSAMYFCASSVDRSEAFFGQGTRLTVV.

V and J are TRBV5-6 and TRBJ1-3; D is uncertain. Per germline, CDR1 SGHDT and CDR2 YYEEEE. This CDR3 has 14 amino acids. V dropped 4 bases and J dropped 1 base, with 9 bases sitting between them. The CDR3: CASSAGGSGNTIYF. DNA for the CDR3: TGTGCCAGCAGCGCCGGCGGTTCTGGAAACACCATATATTTT.

The chain couples TRBV9 to TRBJ1-6, with D perhaps TRBD1 (6 bases). The V end lost 3 bases, the J end lost 7 bases, and 11 bases lay between the germline ends. This CDR3 has 14 amino acids. Germline V gives CDR1 SGDLS, CDR2 YYNGEE. The CDR3 DNA is TGTGCCAGCAGCGGCGAAACAGGGAATTCACCCCTCCACTTT. Residues: CASSGETGNSPLHF.

This clone appeared a single time. The chain uses TRBV6-1 and TRBJ2-3, with TRBD2 matching over 10 bases. This CDR3 is built from 14 residues. Trimming removed 4 bases from V and 6 bases from J; junction bases left unmatched: 4. CDR1 and CDR2 (germline): MNHNS, SASEGT. The CDR3 DNA is TGTGCCAGCAGTGGAAGCGGGGGGGCTGATACGCAGTATTTT. This translates into CASSGSGGADTQYF.

The chain couples TRBV9 to TRBJ2-1; D gene uncertain. Germline assignment: CDR1 SGDLS and CDR2 YYNGEE. The CDR3 has 12 amino acids. Trimming cost V 0 bases and J 9 bases, with 7 bases left between them. The CDR3 DNA is TGTGCCAGCAGCGTAGTGTCCGGTGAGCAGTTCTTC. It is translated as CASSVVSGEQFF.

This clone was observed a single time. The chain has TRBV7-9 and TRBJ2-7; 8 nucleotides line up with TRBD2. CDR3 size: 15 residues. CDR1 is SEHNR, CDR2 FQNEAQ, per germline (reference sequence). V dropped 5 bases and J dropped 0; count of bases not matched to a gene: 6. The DNA of the CDR3 is TGTGCCAGCAGCCCGTTAGCGGGGCCCTCCTACGAGCAGTACTTC. Amino acids: CASSPLAGPSYEQYF.

V usage is TRBV6-1 and J usage is TRBJ2-1; TRBD2 matches 14 bases. V was pared by 3 bases and J by 1 base, with 8 bases of the junction left unmatched. The CDR3 has 19 residues. From germline, CDR1 is MNHNS and CDR2 SASEGT. CDR3 sequence: CASSDSGTSGGVSYNEQFF. The CDR3 coding sequence is TGTGCCAGCAGTGATTCCGGGACTAGCGGGGGAGTGTCCTACAATGAGCAGTTCTTC.

The gene calls are TRBV27 and TRBJ1-2; D gene uncertain. This CDR3 has 19 residues. Germline V gene lookup returns CDR1 MNHEY and CDR2 SMNVEV (reference sequence). V lost 0 bases to trimming and J lost 2 bases, with 22 bases between them. The CDR3 region is CASSLSLDSANTINYGYTF. CDR3 nucleotides: TGTGCCAGCAGTTTATCCTTAGATTCAGCGAACACAATCAACTATGGCTACACCTTC.

This chain uses TRBV6-5 with TRBJ2-1, with D possibly being TRBD2 (5 bases). Trimming removed 5 bases at V and 5 bases at J, with 13 bases between. The germline V gene has CDR1 MNHEY and CDR2 SVGAGI. The CDR3 is made up of 14 amino acids. This CDR3 reads CASSPTSTHNEQFF. DNA of the CDR3: TGTGCCAGCAGTCCAACTAGTACCCACAATGAGCAGTTCTTC.

This chain links TRBV19 with TRBJ1-4; perhaps TRBD1 as D (5 bases). The ends were cut back, 6 bases at V and 3 bases at J, with 17 bases in the middle. The CDR3 contains 16 residues. Germline-derived CDR1 and CDR2 are LNHDA and SQIVND (reference sequence). The CDR3: CASRQSGGAANEKLFF. The CDR3 nucleotides are TGTGCCAGTAGACAGAGCGGGGGAGCGGCTAATGAAAAACTGTTTTTT.

The chain combines TRBV7-9 with TRBJ2-3; tentative D call: TRBD2 (6 bases). Deletions cut 6 bases from V and 4 bases from J, with 17 bases between. Germline V gene lookup returns CDR1 SEHNR and CDR2 FQNEAQ (reference sequence). CDR3 length: 15 amino acids. In DNA, the CDR3 is TGTGCCAGCAGTTTTCTCTCACGGGGGTCAGATACGCAGTATTTT. Translating gives CASSFLSRGSDTQYF.